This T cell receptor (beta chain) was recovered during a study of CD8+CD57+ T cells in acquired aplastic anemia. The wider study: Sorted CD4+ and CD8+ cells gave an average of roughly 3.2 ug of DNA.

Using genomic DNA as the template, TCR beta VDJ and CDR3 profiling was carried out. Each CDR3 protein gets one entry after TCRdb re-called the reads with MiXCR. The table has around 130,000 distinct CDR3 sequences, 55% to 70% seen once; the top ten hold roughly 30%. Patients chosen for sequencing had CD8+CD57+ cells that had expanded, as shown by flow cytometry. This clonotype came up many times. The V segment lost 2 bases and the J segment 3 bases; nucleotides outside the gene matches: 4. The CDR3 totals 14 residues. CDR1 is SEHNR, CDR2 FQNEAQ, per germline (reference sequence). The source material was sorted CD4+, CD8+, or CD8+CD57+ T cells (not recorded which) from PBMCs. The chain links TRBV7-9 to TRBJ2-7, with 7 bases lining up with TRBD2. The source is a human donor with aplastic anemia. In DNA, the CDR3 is TGTGCCAGCAGCTTAACACGGGGGGACTACGAGCAGTACTTC. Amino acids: CASSLTRGDYEQYF.